This TCR beta chain was recovered during a study of blood T cell repertoires in COVID-19. Overall study: COVID-19 samples from acute and convalescent phases originated in the United States, Italy and Spain. T cells, B-cell-depleted T cells, or PBMCs provided the cDNA or gDNA that served as material.

Per the original data handling: Using reference gene primer amplification, nucleated cell counts were estimated. TCRdb's table, derived via immunoSEQ multiplex PCR, lists solely in-frame clones and lacks some. V and J calls and clone size are as listed in that table; D and trimming were resolved from the DNA. This table has about 110,000 clones, around 83% appearing once. Germline lookup yields CDR1 ENHRY and CDR2 SYGVKD. V lost 3 bases to trimming and J lost 4 bases; unmatched junction nucleotides: 18. The CDR3 consists of 19 residues. Source material: peripheral blood. This sequence joins TRBV10-3 and TRBJ1-2; TRBD1 aligns across 9 bases. This clonotype originated in a man between 65 and 80 years old with acute or convalescent COVID-19. The CDR3 bases are TGTGCCATCAGTGACGTGGGACACAGGGGGCCTGCGGGAGTCTATGGCTACACCTTC. This translates into CAISDVGHRGPAGVYGYTF.